This TCR beta chain came from a study of beta chain features in type 1 diabetes. The authors reverse transcribed all of the isolated RNA, so sequencing captured expressed TCRB transcripts. TCRdb's copy holds only in-frame clones and misses some; the assay was immunoSEQ multiplex PCR. In the table there are about 330,000 clones, 9.5% to 11% of which are singletons. Each sorted fraction was over 95% pure. Per germline, CDR1 SGHTA and CDR2 FQGTGA. This CDR3 is built from 11 residues. After removal of 5 bases from V and 9 bases from J, the junction contained 1 base not matched to a gene. The chain is built from TRBV7-3 and TRBJ2-1; 7 positions match TRBD2. What was sequenced was naive CD4+ T cells from blood. The receptor was isolated from a woman aged 25 to 39 in good health. CDR3 sequence reads: CASSVAGEQFF. The CDR3 region has the DNA TGTGCCAGCAGCGTAGCGGGTGAGCAGTTCTTC.